These 14 T cell receptor beta chains share one sample of origin, sequenced in a study of CD8 T cells in ankylosing spondylitis. TCRdb reprocessed the 5' RACE reads with MiXCR, giving one entry per CDR3 protein. The sample lists 240,000 or so distinct CDR3 sequences, roughly 8.6% occurring once. Source material: blood, either unsorted or a sorted T cell fraction (not recorded which). These receptors were collected from a male donor with ankylosing spondylitis or in good health (not recorded which).

There are many counts of this clonotype. J is TRBJ1-2 and V is TRBV20-1; weak D call: TRBD1 (6 bases). This CDR3 contains 12 residues. Germline V CDR1 and CDR2: DFQATT, SNEGSKA (reference sequence). Trimming removed 6 bases at V and 8 bases at J, with 16 bases between. The CDR3 coding sequence is TGCAGTGCGGGGGGGCAGGGAGGCGGCTACACCTTC. This encodes CSAGGQGGGYTF.

Ten or more counts support this clonotype. The chain combines TRBV20-1 with TRBJ2-2; no definite D call. V was shortened by 0 bases and J by 0 bases, with 8 bases between the two germline ends. The CDR3 runs 15 residues. The germline gives CDR1 DFQATT, CDR2 SNEGSKA (reference sequence). This chain's CDR3 is CSARDIRANTGELFF. The CDR3 region has the DNA TGCAGTGCTAGAGATATTCGGGCGAACACCGGGGAGCTGTTTTTT.

Many counts were recorded for this clonotype. This chain links TRBV5-1 with TRBJ2-5, with D perhaps TRBD2 (6 bases). From germline, CDR1 is SGHRS and CDR2 YFSETQ. This CDR3 is built from 14 residues. V shed 6 bases and J shed 3 bases, with 15 bases lying between them. In nucleotides, the CDR3 is TGCGCCAGCACCTGGAGGGGTGAGGAAGAGACCCAGTACTTC. This encodes CASTWRGEEETQYF.

This clonotype came up many times. The chain uses TRBV4-3 and TRBJ1-5, with 9 bases that match TRBD1. With 1 base clipped from V and 5 bases from J, the junction kept 3 bases outside the gene matches. The CDR3 extends over 15 amino acids. Germline CDR1 is LGHNA and CDR2 is YSLEER. CDR3 residues: CASSQGDRGDQPQHF. CDR3 bases: TGCGCCAGCAGCCAAGGTGACAGGGGGGATCAGCCCCAGCATTTT.

V and J are TRBV5-6 and TRBJ2-1; 8 positions match TRBD2. The CDR3 spans 13 residues. Trimming removed 4 bases from V and 10 bases from J; junction bases left unmatched: 7. Germline CDR1 and CDR2: SGHDT and YYEEEE. The CDR3 DNA follows: TGTGCCAGCAGCCGGGGCGGGGGGAGGGAGCAGTTCTTC. It translates to CASSRGGGREQFF.

This clonotype was detected ten times or more. The chain is built from TRBV9 and TRBJ1-6; no definite D call. The CDR3 covers 14 residues. In germline, CDR1 is SGDLS, CDR2 YYNGEE. Trimming took off 0 bases at V and 10 bases at J, with 11 bases between the two ends. The CDR3 spells CASSVGGLDSPLHF. The CDR3 bases are TGTGCCAGCAGCGTAGGAGGGTTAGACTCACCCCTCCACTTT.

This clonotype was detected ten times or more. V usage is TRBV5-1 and J usage is TRBJ2-1, with 7 positions matching TRBD2. Per germline, CDR1 SGHRS and CDR2 YFSETQ. This CDR3 contains 16 residues. Trimming took 4 bases from V and 9 from J; bases not matched to a gene: 16. In DNA, the CDR3 is TGCGCCAGCAGCCCTGGTGTAGTGGGAGGGCGGGTTGAGCAGTTCTTC. Translating gives CASSPGVVGGRVEQFF.

This clonotype appeared many times. The DNA for the CDR3 is TGCAGTGCTAGAGTGAGGCGGTGGGACGGAAAACTGTTTTTT. This sequence encodes CSARVRRWDGKLFF. The chain has TRBV20-1 and TRBJ1-4; TRBD1 is a possible D gene (5 bases). V dropped 1 base and J dropped 10 bases, with 16 bases sitting between them. Germline-derived CDR1 and CDR2 are DFQATT and SNEGSKA (reference sequence). The CDR3 loop spans 14 amino acids.

A few counts support this clonotype. The V and J genes are TRBV5-1 and TRBJ2-1; D is unresolved. Germline V gene sequence: CDR1 SGHRS, CDR2 YFSETQ. This CDR3 region has 11 residues. Trimming removed 4 bases from V and 9 bases from J, with 8 bases in between. CDR3 nucleotides: TGCGCCAGCAGCCCGGACCTTGAGCAGTTCTTC. It encodes CASSPDLEQFF. Together with reference TRBV5-1 and TRBJ2-1, the CDR3 gives the full variable domain: KAGVTQTPRYLIKTRGQQVTLSCSPISGHRSVSWYQQTPGQGLQFLFEYFSETQRNKGNFPGRFSGRQFSNSRSEMNVSTLELGDSALYLCASSPDLEQFFGPGTRLTVL.

This clonotype was counted at least ten times. The chain combines TRBV4-3 with TRBJ2-7; a possible D gene is TRBD2 (5 bases). CDR3 length equals 14 residues. Germline-derived CDR1 and CDR2 are LGHNA and YSLEER. With 1 base removed from V and 1 base from J, the gap between germline ends came to 8 bases. CDR3 sequence (DNA): TGCGCCAGCAGCCAAGCGGACTCGTCCTACGAGCAGTACTTC. Its protein product is CASSQADSSYEQYF.

This clonotype was seen at least ten times. This rearrangement joins TRBV20-1 to TRBJ2-3, with a possible D match to TRBD1 (6 bases). The germline V gene encodes CDR1 DFQATT and CDR2 SNEGSKA (reference sequence). This CDR3 is built from 15 residues. Deletions cut 5 bases from V and 2 bases from J, with 17 bases between. The CDR3 DNA reads as TGCAGTGCTGATTACAGGGCTCTCTTCACAGATACGCAGTATTTT. This sequence encodes CSADYRALFTDTQYF.

This clonotype was counted many times. The rearrangement uses TRBV29-1 and TRBJ2-5, with D hard to call. There are 13 residues in the CDR3. Germline assignment: CDR1 SQVTM and CDR2 ANQGSEA. Deletions cut 2 bases from V and 4 bases from J, with 11 bases between. The CDR3 loop reads CSVEKLAAETQYF. Written as DNA, the CDR3 is TGCAGCGTTGAAAAATTGGCAGCAGAGACCCAGTACTTC. The whole variable domain, remainder taken from reference TRBV29-1 and TRBJ2-5, is SAVISQKPSRDICQRGTSLTIQCQVDSQVTMMFWYRQQPGQSLTLIATANQGSEATYESGFVIDKFPISRPNLTFSTLTVSNMSPEDSSIYLCSVEKLAAETQYFGPGTRLLVL.

This clonotype appeared many times. The chain joins TRBV10-3 to TRBJ1-2; D is unclear. CDR3 size: 14 residues. Germline V gene lookup returns CDR1 ENHRY and CDR2 SYGVKD. The V end lost 0 bases, the J end lost 4 bases, and 9 bases lay between the germline ends. The CDR3 spells CAISESAASYGYTF. CDR3 bases: TGTGCCATCAGTGAGTCGGCTGCCTCCTATGGCTACACCTTC.

This clonotype was seen repeatedly, ten times or more. This rearrangement joins TRBV20-1 to TRBJ1-5; TRBD1 matches 9 bases. The V and J ends lost 5 bases and 4 bases, in that order; junction bases with no gene match: 6. This CDR3 has 14 residues. The germline gives CDR1 DFQATT, CDR2 SNEGSKA (reference sequence). CDR3 nucleotides: TGCAGTGCTCGACGGGACAGGGAGAATCAGCCCCAGCATTTT. Its translation: CSARRDRENQPQHF.